The 5 T cell receptor beta chains below come from one sample, sequenced in a study of T cell repertoires in cytomegalovirus infection. In TCRdb, the reads were re-called with MiXCR into one record per CDR3 protein. The table includes roughly 320,000 distinct CDR3 sequences, approximately 8.9% detected once. The sequenced sample consisted of PBMCs. These receptor sequences come from a human donor in good health (CMV status not recorded). Some clones in this sample may be carry-over from other donors' samples.

This clonotype was observed at least ten times. V usage is TRBV7-2 and J usage is TRBJ1-1; no reliable D call. This CDR3 comprises 13 residues. From germline, CDR1 is SGHTA and CDR2 FQGNSA. Trimming pared 4 bases from V and 11 bases from J, leaving 17 bases between. CDR3 DNA: TGTGCCAGCAGCTCCCGGCCGATGGCGGTTGCTTTCTTT. This sequence encodes CASSSRPMAVAFF.

This clonotype was detected only a few times. The chain recombines TRBV9 with TRBJ1-1; no clear D. V was cut by 0 bases and J by 4 bases, with 13 bases left in between. The CDR3 spans 15 residues. The germline CDR1 and CDR2 sequences are SGDLS and YYNGEE. CDR3 amino acids: CASSVAEGWITEAFF. The CDR3 DNA sequence: TGTGCCAGCAGCGTAGCGGAGGGCTGGATCACTGAAGCTTTCTTT.

In this sample, this clonotype turned up many times. The chain uses TRBV7-9 and TRBJ2-4; D possibly corresponds to TRBD2 (6 bases). Germline assignment: CDR1 SEHNR and CDR2 FQNEAQ (reference sequence). Between the trimmed V and J ends, which lost 3 bases and 9 bases, there was a span of 18 bases. CDR3 length: 15 residues. CDR3 region: CASSFPTSGGIIQYF. CDR3 nucleotides: TGTGCCAGCAGCTTCCCGACTAGTGGAGGGATCATTCAGTACTTC. Using reference TRBV7-9 and TRBJ2-4 for the parts outside the CDR3, the full variable domain is DTGVSQNPRHKITKRGQNVTFRCDPISEHNRLYWYRQTLGQGPEFLTYFQNEAQLEKSRLLSDRFSAERPKGSFSTLEIQRTEQGDSAMYLCASSFPTSGGIIQYFGAGTRLSVL.

A word on this clonotype: A much larger clone lies one base from this, so it may be a read error. The chain couples TRBV19 to TRBJ2-3; TRBD2 aligns across 7 bases. The CDR3 is 15 residues long. Germline CDR1 is LNHDA and CDR2 is SQIVND (reference sequence). CDR3 region: CTSSLPLAATDTQYF. CDR3 in DNA: TGTACCAGTAGTCTTCCGCTAGCGGCGACAGATACGCAGTATTTT. Using reference TRBV19 and TRBJ2-3 for the parts outside the CDR3, the full variable domain is DGGITQSPKYLFRKEGQNVTLSCEQNLNHDAMYWYRQDPGQGLRLIYYSQIVNDFQKGDIAEGYSVSREKKESFPLTVTSAQKNPTAFYLCTSSLPLAATDTQYFGPGTRLTVL.

This clonotype was picked up many times. V is TRBV12-3 or TRBV12-4 and J is TRBJ2-5; TRBD2 might be the D (6 bases). The CDR3 has 17 amino acids. V dropped 6 bases and J dropped 1 base, with 21 bases sitting between them. CDR3 coding DNA: TGTGCCAGCAGCCACCTGGGCGGGGACGGGGTCCAAGAGACCCAGTACTTC. Translating gives CASSHLGGDGVQETQYF.